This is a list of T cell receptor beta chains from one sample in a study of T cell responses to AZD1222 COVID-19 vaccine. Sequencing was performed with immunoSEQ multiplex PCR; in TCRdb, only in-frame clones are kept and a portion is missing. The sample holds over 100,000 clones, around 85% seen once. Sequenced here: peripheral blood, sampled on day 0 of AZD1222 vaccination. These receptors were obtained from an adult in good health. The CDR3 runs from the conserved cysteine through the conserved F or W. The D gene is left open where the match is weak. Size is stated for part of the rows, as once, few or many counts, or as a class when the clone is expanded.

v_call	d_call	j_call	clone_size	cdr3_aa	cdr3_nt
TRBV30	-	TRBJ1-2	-	CAWSSGVYGYTF	TGTGCCTGGAGTTCGGGGGTCTATGGCTACACCTTC
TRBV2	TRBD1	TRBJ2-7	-	CASSDNRGRDEQYF	TGTGCCAGCAGTGACAACAGGGGCCGGGACGAGCAGTACTTC
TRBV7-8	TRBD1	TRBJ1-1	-	CASSLRTGGASGNTEAFF	TGTGCCAGCAGCTTAAGGACAGGGGGCGCTTCGGGGAACACTGAAGCTTTCTTT
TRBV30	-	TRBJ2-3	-	CAWSAGGDTQYF	TGTGCCTGGAGTGCCGGCGGGGATACGCAGTATTTT
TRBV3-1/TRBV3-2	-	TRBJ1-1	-	CASSQDLRFTEAFF	TGTGCCAGCAGCCAAGATTTACGGTTCACTGAAGCTTTCTTT
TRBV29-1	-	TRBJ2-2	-	CSVEGKGGLVGELFF	TGCAGCGTTGAAGGAAAGGGGGGCCTGGTCGGGGAGCTGTTTTTT
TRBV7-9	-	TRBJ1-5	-	CASSPPPGLSNQPQHF	TGTGCCAGCAGCCCCCCCCCGGGTCTCAGCAATCAGCCCCAGCATTTT
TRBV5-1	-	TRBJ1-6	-	CASSPRDGGYSPLHF	TGCGCCAGCAGCCCACGGGACGGCGGGTATTCACCCCTCCACTTT
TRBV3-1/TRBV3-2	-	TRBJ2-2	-	CASTKVAGELFF	TGTGCCAGCACCAAAGTCGCCGGGGAGCTGTTTTTT
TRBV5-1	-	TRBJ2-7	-	CASSLAGKGGQPYEQYF	TGCGCCAGCAGCTTGGCGGGGAAGGGGGGGCAGCCCTACGAGCAGTACTTC
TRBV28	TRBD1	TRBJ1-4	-	CASKFGQAHEKLFF	TGTGCCAGCAAATTTGGACAGGCGCACGAAAAACTGTTTTTT
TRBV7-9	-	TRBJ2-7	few	CASSGRTYEQYF	TGTGCCAGCAGCGGTCGGACCTACGAGCAGTACTTC
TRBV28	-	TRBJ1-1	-	CASVPRQKWDTEAFF	TGTGCCAGCGTACCGCGACAGAAATGGGACACTGAAGCTTTCTTT
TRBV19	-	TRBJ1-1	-	CASRGTLNGLSEAFF	TGTGCCAGTAGGGGGACTCTAAACGGCCTCAGTGAAGCTTTCTTT
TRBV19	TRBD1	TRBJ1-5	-	CAGSIGTGAISNQPQHF	TGTGCCGGTAGTATCGGGACAGGGGCAATTAGCAATCAGCCCCAGCATTTT
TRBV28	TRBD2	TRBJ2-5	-	CASSLMVPGGSETQYF	TGTGCCAGCAGTTTAATGGTACCCGGGGGGTCGGAGACCCAGTACTTC
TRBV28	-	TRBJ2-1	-	CASSGLPAPRPNEQFF	TGTGCCAGCAGCGGGCTACCCGCCCCTCGGCCTAATGAGCAGTTCTTC
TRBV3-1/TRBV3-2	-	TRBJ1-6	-	CASSQESRGSPLHF	TGTGCCAGCAGCCAAGAATCTCGGGGTTCACCCCTCCACTTT
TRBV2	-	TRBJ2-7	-	CASSVDRILSSYEQYF	TGTGCCAGCAGTGTCGACAGGATTCTCAGCTCCTACGAGCAGTACTTC
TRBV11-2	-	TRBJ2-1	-	CATAGQFYNEQFF	TGTGCCACCGCGGGACAATTTTACAATGAGCAGTTCTTC
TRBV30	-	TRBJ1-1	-	CAWSVYRNTEAFF	TGTGCCTGGAGTGTATACAGAAACACTGAAGCTTTCTTT
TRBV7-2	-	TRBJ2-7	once	CASSLSTGVGYEQYF	TGTGCCAGCAGCTTATCGACGGGAGTCGGCTACGAGCAGTACTTC
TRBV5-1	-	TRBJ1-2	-	CASSLAQGVAHGYTF	TGCGCCAGCAGCTTGGCCCAGGGAGTGGCTCATGGCTACACCTTC
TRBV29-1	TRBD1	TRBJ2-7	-	CSVPGQGATQQYF	TGCAGCGTGCCGGGACAGGGCGCTACGCAGCAGTACTTC
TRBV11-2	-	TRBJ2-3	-	CASSPGTFVSTDTQYF	TGTGCCAGCAGCCCGGGGACATTTGTTAGCACAGATACGCAGTATTTT
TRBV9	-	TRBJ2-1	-	CASSVQGNEQFF	TGTGCCAGCAGCGTTCAGGGGAATGAGCAGTTCTTC
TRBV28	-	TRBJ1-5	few	CASLQVNQPQHF	TGTGCCAGCCTTCAGGTCAATCAGCCCCAGCATTTT
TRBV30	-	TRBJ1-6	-	CAAEGGTSPLHF	TGTGCCGCCGAGGGGGGGACTTCACCCCTCCACTTT
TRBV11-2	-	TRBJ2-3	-	CASSRSTDTQYF	TGTGCCAGCAGCCGCTCCACAGATACGCAGTATTTT
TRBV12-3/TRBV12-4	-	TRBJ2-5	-	CASRDSRETQYF	TGTGCCAGCAGGGACTCGAGGGAGACCCAGTACTTC
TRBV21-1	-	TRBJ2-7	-	CASSPTGPYRDEQYF	TGTGCCAGCAGCCCAACCGGGCCGTACCGGGACGAGCAGTACTTC
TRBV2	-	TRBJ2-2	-	CASMDTGELFF	TGTGCCAGCATGGACACCGGGGAGCTGTTTTTT
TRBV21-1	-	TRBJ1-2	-	CASRNRDRVANYGYTF	TGTGCCAGCAGAAACCGGGACAGGGTCGCTAACTATGGCTACACCTTC
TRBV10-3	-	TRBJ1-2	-	CATLRHTGGLTNYGYTF	TGTGCCACCCTTCGTCATACAGGAGGTCTTACTAACTATGGCTACACCTTC
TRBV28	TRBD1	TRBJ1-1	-	CASSFRDRGMNTEAFF	TGTGCCAGCAGTTTCCGGGACAGGGGCATGAACACTGAAGCTTTCTTT
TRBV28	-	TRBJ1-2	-	CASSHLRGYTF	TGTGCCAGCAGTCATCTGAGGGGCTACACCTTC
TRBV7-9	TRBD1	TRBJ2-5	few	CASSLGGGVETQYF	TGTGCCAGCAGCTTAGGAGGGGGCGTGGAGACCCAGTACTTC
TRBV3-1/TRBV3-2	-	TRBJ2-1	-	CASSHRSRYNEQFF	TGTGCCAGCAGCCATCGATCGAGGTACAATGAGCAGTTCTTC
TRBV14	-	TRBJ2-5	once	CASSQGRDQETQYF	TGTGCCAGCAGCCAAGGGAGGGATCAAGAGACCCAGTACTTC
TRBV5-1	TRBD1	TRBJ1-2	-	CASSPRDRAVNYGYTF	TGCGCCAGCAGCCCTCGGGACAGGGCGGTAAACTATGGCTACACCTTC
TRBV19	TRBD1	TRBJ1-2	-	CASTPPGQRDGYTF	TGTGCCAGTACCCCTCCGGGACAGAGGGACGGCTACACCTTC
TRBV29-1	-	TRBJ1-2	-	CSVGPSQGVSYTF	TGCAGCGTTGGACCCAGCCAGGGTGTTTCCTACACCTTC
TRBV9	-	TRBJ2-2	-	CASSVDFREGDTGELFF	TGTGCCAGCAGCGTAGACTTCAGGGAGGGGGACACCGGGGAGCTGTTTTTT
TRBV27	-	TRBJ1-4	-	CASSLTGPLEKLFF	TGTGCCAGCAGTTTAACAGGGCCACTAGAAAAACTGTTTTTT
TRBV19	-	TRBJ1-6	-	CASSGTFNSPLHF	TGTGCCAGTAGTGGGACTTTCAATTCACCCCTCCACTTT
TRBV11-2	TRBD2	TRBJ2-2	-	CASSPGGQMTGELFF	TGTGCCAGCAGCCCGGGGGGTCAAATGACCGGGGAGCTGTTTTTT
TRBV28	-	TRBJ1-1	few	CASSLPLGVRTEAFF	TGTGCCAGCAGTTTACCCCTCGGGGTCCGCACTGAAGCTTTCTTT
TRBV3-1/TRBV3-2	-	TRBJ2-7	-	CASSQGSLSASGRGYEQYF	TGTGCCAGCAGCCAAGGGTCCCTTAGCGCCAGCGGAAGGGGCTACGAGCAGTACTTC
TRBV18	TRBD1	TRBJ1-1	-	CASSRQGGEAFF	TGTGCCAGCTCCCGACAGGGAGGTGAAGCTTTCTTT